The 7 T cell receptor beta chains below were found in one sample sequenced in a study of PD-L1 blockade in urothelial cancer. Time point given: pretreatment peripheral blood. Profiling relied on immunoSEQ multiplex PCR, and the TCRdb table lists in-frame clones only, not all of them. Of over 45,000 clones in the sample, 85% to 90% were seen once. This sample comprised PBMCs, obtained around atezolizumab (anti-PD-L1) treatment. These receptors were taken from a man aged 55 to 70 with urothelial cancer.

This sequence joins TRBV30 and TRBJ1-6, with TRBD1 matching over 9 bases. CDR1 and CDR2 (germline): GTSNPN, SVGIG (reference sequence). The CDR3 covers 14 residues. V shed 5 bases and J 6 bases; nucleotides not matched to a gene: 5. In DNA, the CDR3 is TGTGCCTGGGATCGGGACAGGGTTAATTCACCCCTCCACTTT. Its translation: CAWDRDRVNSPLHF.

The V gene is TRBV10-1, the J gene TRBJ1-1, with 7 positions matching TRBD1. The length of the CDR3 is 13 residues. Looked up from germline, CDR1 is WNHNN and CDR2 is SYGVQD (reference sequence). The junction had 3 bases not matched to a gene; V was cut back by 7 bases and J by 1 base. CDR3 residues: CASKRQGNTEAFF. The CDR3 coding sequence is TGCGCCAGCAAAAGACAGGGGAACACTGAAGCTTTCTTT.

The chain joins TRBV9 to TRBJ1-1; the D gene is possibly TRBD1 (6 bases). CDR1 and CDR2 from the germline V gene are SGDLS and YYNGEE. V was shortened by 4 bases and J by 4 bases, with 17 bases between the two germline ends. This CDR3 contains 15 residues. This CDR3 is CASSPRQALITEAFF. The CDR3 nucleotides are TGTGCCAGCAGCCCTCGACAGGCATTAATCACTGAAGCTTTCTTT.

The gene calls are TRBV4-3 and TRBJ2-5, with D possibly being TRBD2 (6 bases). V gave up 3 bases and J gave up 5 bases, with 19 bases separating them. The CDR3 contains 16 residues. Germline-derived CDR1 and CDR2 are LGHNA and YSLEER. Written as DNA, the CDR3 is TGCGCCAGCAGCCAGACCGGGATCACGGCGGGGGAGACCCAGTACTTC. Translation gives CASSQTGITAGETQYF.

This sequence joins TRBV4-1 and TRBJ2-1; 10 bases map to TRBD2. This CDR3 comprises 17 residues. Germline CDR1 and CDR2: MGHRA and YSYEKL. The V gene end was trimmed by 2 bases and the J gene end by 3 bases; junction bases not matched to a gene: 7. Here the CDR3 DNA reads TGCGCCAGCAGCCAATTCCGGACTAGCGGCTACTACAATGAGCAGTTCTTC. Translated, it gives CASSQFRTSGYYNEQFF.

The gene calls are TRBV7-2 and TRBJ2-1; 8 bases agree with TRBD2. The V gene end was trimmed by 3 bases and the J gene end by 6 bases; junction bases not matched to a gene: 7. The CDR3 has 15 residues. Per germline, CDR1 SGHTA and CDR2 FQGNSA. The DNA for the CDR3 is TGTGCCAGCAGCTTTCCCGGGGCGGGGGGCAATGAGCAGTTCTTC. It yields the protein CASSFPGAGGNEQFF.

This chain uses TRBV27 with TRBJ2-1; 7 nucleotides agree with TRBD1. CDR1 and CDR2 (germline): MNHEY, SMNVEV (reference sequence). V lost 2 bases and J lost 4; bases outside the gene matches: 5. CDR3 size: 15 residues. In nucleotides, the CDR3 is TGTGCCAGCAGTTTAGCAGGGGGATGGTACAATGAGCAGTTCTTC. Its protein product is CASSLAGGWYNEQFF.